This T cell receptor (beta chain) was documented in a study of monozygotic twins with inflammatory bowel disease. The study, taken as a whole, reports: Some repertoire variability may stem from patients' differing immunosuppressive treatments. Perhaps reflecting limited power, concordant and discordant twins did not differ in repertoire similarity.

After re-calling the 5' RACE reads, TCRdb lists one entry per CDR3 protein, DNA absent. The sample totals 150,000 to 200,000 distinct CDR3 sequences; its top ten clones hold around 6.8%. Every donor provided one blood sample measuring roughly 2.5 ml. Remarks on this clonotype: The antigen is unknown.

The receptor was isolated from a human donor with ulcerative colitis or Crohn's disease, or a healthy co-twin of an affected twin (not recorded which). The specimen sequenced was blood.

The CDR3: CASSYSSGGSLNYGYTF. This chain links TRBV6-5 with TRBJ1-2; with no DNA, the TCRdb D assignment of TRBD1 cannot be verified. Germline CDR1 MNHEY, CDR2 SVGAGI. The CDR3 length is 17 residues.